The source of this T cell receptor (beta chain) is a study of T cell changes during pregnancy in multiple sclerosis. The assay was immunoSEQ multiplex PCR, and TCRdb's table has in-frame clones only and misses some. The sample has 90,000 to 120,000 clones; 94% are singletons. This CDR3 spans 13 amino acids. The germline gives CDR1 SNHLY, CDR2 FYNNEI. Trimming shortened V by 6 bases and J by 0 bases, and 9 bases separated the two germline ends. The sequence was obtained from a female donor with multiple sclerosis, enrolled in a pregnancy study. The chain recombines TRBV2 with TRBJ2-7; D is possibly TRBD2 (6 bases). This specimen consisted of peripheral blood, obtained before pregnancy. CDR3: CASSRESSYEQYF. The CDR3 DNA is TGTGCCAGCAGCCGGGAGAGCTCCTACGAGCAGTACTTC.